A selection of T cell receptor beta chains follows, all from one sample in a study of coeliac disease. The table came from immunoSEQ multiplex PCR; TCRdb's copy has only in-frame clones and leaves some out. In the table there are about 4,500 clones, 62% of which are singletons. Material for sequencing was intraepithelial lymphocytes from the gut. These receptor sequences come from a woman in her late teens or twenties with active celiac disease. CDR3s include the opening cysteine and the closing phenylalanine or tryptophan. D genes are given only for firm matches. Size values are once, few and many counts, or a class for expanded clones, and some rows have none.

d_call	clone_size	j_call	v_call	cdr3_aa	cdr3_nt
.	.	TRBJ2-7	TRBV6-1	CASSEVWGPYEQYF	TGTGCCAGCAGTGAAGTTTGGGGCCCCTACGAGCAGTACTTC
TRBD2	.	TRBJ2-7	TRBV28	CASSLYPTSGRFGSYEQYF	TGTGCCAGCAGTTTATACCCGACTAGCGGGAGGTTCGGCTCCTACGAGCAGTACTTC
.	once	TRBJ1-5	TRBV10-3	CAISESTGKQPQHF	TGTGCCATCAGTGAGTCGACTGGAAAACAGCCCCAGCATTTT
.	few	TRBJ1-1	TRBV29-1	CSVPSELAGREAFF	TGCAGCGTTCCTTCAGAACTGGCCGGGAGAGAAGCTTTCTTT
.	few	TRBJ1-2	TRBV28	CASSLMRVGGYTF	TGTGCCAGCAGTTTGATGAGGGTGGGGGGCTACACCTTC
.	.	TRBJ1-5	TRBV28	CASSLQGNQPQHF	TGTGCCAGCAGTTTACAGGGCAATCAGCCCCAGCATTTT
.	.	TRBJ2-7	TRBV5-8	CASASSYEQYF	TGTGCCAGTGCGAGCTCCTACGAGCAGTACTTC
.	.	TRBJ2-7	TRBV6-5	CASSYFIGSYEQYF	TGTGCCAGCAGTTACTTTATCGGCTCCTACGAGCAGTACTTC
TRBD2	.	TRBJ2-1	TRBV28	CASRKITGTSPSNEQFF	TGTGCCAGCAGGAAAATAACCGGGACTAGCCCCTCCAATGAGCAGTTCTTC
.	once	TRBJ2-5	TRBV7-8	CASSSLDQETQYF	TGTGCCAGTAGCTCACTAGACCAAGAGACCCAGTACTTC
TRBD1	.	TRBJ1-4	TRBV6-6	CASSYTTGGAGEKLFF	TGTGCCAGCAGTTACACGACAGGGGGCGCAGGGGAAAAACTGTTTTTT
.	once	TRBJ2-1	TRBV19	CASSIGAGYDEQFF	TGTGCCAGTAGTATAGGGGCAGGGTACGATGAGCAGTTCTTC
TRBD2	once	TRBJ2-2	TRBV5-4	CASSLGLAGREYHGELFF	TGTGCCAGCAGCTTGGGACTAGCGGGGAGGGAGTATCACGGGGAGCTGTTTTTT
TRBD1	.	TRBJ1-5	TRBV2	CASIQGVNQPQHF	TGTGCCAGCATTCAGGGGGTAAATCAGCCCCAGCATTTT
.	medium-sized	TRBJ1-5	TRBV6-4	CATRGGVGPRPYHQPQHF	TGTGCCACCAGGGGAGGGGTTGGACCCCGTCCATATCATCAGCCCCAGCATTTT
.	.	TRBJ2-7	TRBV7-9	CASSLPRTAREQYF	TGTGCCAGCAGCCTCCCTCGGACAGCGAGAGAGCAGTACTTC
TRBD2	.	TRBJ2-7	TRBV2	CASSGLSGVSYEQYF	TGTGCCAGCAGTGGCCTTAGCGGGGTATCCTACGAGCAGTACTTC
TRBD1	few	TRBJ1-5	TRBV6-5	CASSPGQYNQPQHF	TGTGCCAGCAGCCCGGGACAGTACAATCAGCCCCAGCATTTT
.	.	TRBJ1-3	TRBV9	CASTRRKRGGGSGNTIYF	TGTGCCAGCACTCGCCGTAAGAGGGGAGGGGGCTCTGGAAACACCATATATTTT
TRBD2	.	TRBJ2-7	TRBV2	CASSVGGEQYF	TGTGCCAGCAGTGTGGGAGGGGAGCAGTACTTC
TRBD1	.	TRBJ2-1	TRBV29-1	CSVETMDRGRWNEQFF	TGCAGCGTTGAAACGATGGACAGGGGGCGGTGGAATGAGCAGTTCTTC
.	.	TRBJ2-5	TRBV18	CASSPVQDREGETQYF	TGTGCCAGCTCACCAGTTCAGGACAGGGAGGGAGAGACCCAGTACTTC
TRBD2	few	TRBJ2-7	TRBV14	CASSHGLAGEAYEQYF	TGTGCCAGCAGCCACGGACTAGCGGGGGAGGCTTACGAGCAGTACTTC